Included here is one TCR beta chain sequence, with context. This receptor's antigen is unknown. Per-nucleotide qualities are absent, and no much larger clonotype sits a single base away. These data come from a study of Ad26.COV2.S vaccination and SARS-CoV-2 variants (dated by TCRdb to the early 2020s). With respect to the entire study: Donors in the vaccine arm were drawn from COV1001, a phase I-IIa trial of Ad26.COV2.S in healthy adults that was multicentre, randomized, double-blind and placebo-controlled. Dosing of Ad26.COV2.S was intramuscular, at either 5x10^10 or 1x10^11 viral particles, delivered as one shot or as two shots spaced 56 days apart. TCRbeta repertoire sequencing was used to assess the specificity and breadth of SARS-CoV-2-reactive T cell receptors after Ad26.COV2.S vaccination. The TCR-sequenced set comprised approximately 32 samples: around 20 Ad26.COV2.S vaccine recipients, 5 placebo recipients and 8 SARS-CoV-2 convalescent individuals. Trial participants were randomized into five groups of five: low-dose or high-dose Ad26.COV2.S given once or twice, or placebo on both occasions. Investigators remained blinded to trial group allocation during experiments and outcome assessment. What the authors observed across the whole study: Non-spike TCR breadth was comparable between vaccine and placebo recipients, consistent with the vaccine containing only spike. Ad26.COV2.S recipients had higher spike-specific TCR breadth than placebo recipients (P = 0.0014). After vaccination, substantial breadth of spike-specific CD8+ and CD4+ T cell responses was reported. According to the authors, total T cell responses may have been underestimated by the TCR breadth and depth analyses. The study was not powered for comparison of responses between vaccine doses or regimens.

Taken with the paper, the label for treatment or condition translates to: some 19 received Ad26.COV2.S at low or high dose, single or two shots; about 5 received placebo; per-sample allocation not given. Repertoires of vaccine and placebo recipients were sequenced from samples collected on day 63 after the first injection. Cohort 1b enrolled some 25 adults aged 18-55 years at a single site in Boston, USA, between 29 July and 7 August 2020. As a vaccine, Ad26.COV2.S was a replication-incompetent adenovirus type 26 vector that expressed a prefusion-stabilized SARS-CoV-2 spike protein derived from the original Wuhan strain. The immunoSEQ Assay was used to sequence TCRbeta CDR3 regions. After extraction, genomic DNA underwent amplification by bias-controlled multiplex PCR, followed by high-throughput sequencing. In the paper's pipeline: To quantify the absolute abundance of every unique TCRbeta CDR3 region, sequences were collapsed and filtered. T cell fraction was estimated by normalizing TCRbeta template counts to usable DNA, with usable DNA measured through amplification of reference genes found in all nucleated cells. Repertoire TCRs were annotated as SARS-CoV-2-specific by exact matching of V gene, CDR3 amino acid sequence and J gene to a known reactive TCR set. The reference SARS-CoV-2 TCR set came from MIRA and was filtered for enrichment in COVID-19-positive ImmuneCODE repertoires, removing public or cross-reactive TCRs. Based on the MIRA antigens, annotated TCRs were further analysed at the level of specific ORF or position within ORF. Breadth was defined as the number of annotated unique rearrangements divided by the total number of unique productive rearrangements, and depth was defined as the summed frequency of the annotated unique rearrangements. Two-sided Wilcoxon rank-sum tests were applied when comparing TCR breadth between groups. Held by TCRdb, this immuneACCESS table contains in-frame sequences only and omits some clones. Under half of the omission traces to an unresolved V gene where checked; the cause of the rest is unknown. The V and J calls and clone size come from that table; D and trimming were worked out from the DNA. The sample includes about 420,000 clones, with 88% observed a single time. The top ten constitute around 3.6% of the sample.

There are 16 amino acids in the CDR3, from cysteine to phenylalanine inclusive. CDR3 DNA is the only sequence kept; it has 48 bases, read in frame from the first base. The CDR1 and CDR2 encoded by the germline V gene (reference sequence) are PRHDT and FYEKMQ. Trimming removed 5 bases from V and 1 base from J; the gene matches leave 10 bases unexplained. The rearranged chain carries TRBV13 and TRBJ2-7, and 8 junction bases match TRBD2. This TCR derives from a person between 18 and 60 years old who received the Ad26.COV2.S COVID-19 vaccine or a placebo. This material consisted of peripheral blood, taken in a trial of Ad26.COV2.S vaccine versus placebo. The CDR3 protein: CASSRPTSGDSYEQYF. The bases read TGTGCCAGCAGCCGCCCTACTAGCGGCGATTCCTACGAGCAGTACTTC.